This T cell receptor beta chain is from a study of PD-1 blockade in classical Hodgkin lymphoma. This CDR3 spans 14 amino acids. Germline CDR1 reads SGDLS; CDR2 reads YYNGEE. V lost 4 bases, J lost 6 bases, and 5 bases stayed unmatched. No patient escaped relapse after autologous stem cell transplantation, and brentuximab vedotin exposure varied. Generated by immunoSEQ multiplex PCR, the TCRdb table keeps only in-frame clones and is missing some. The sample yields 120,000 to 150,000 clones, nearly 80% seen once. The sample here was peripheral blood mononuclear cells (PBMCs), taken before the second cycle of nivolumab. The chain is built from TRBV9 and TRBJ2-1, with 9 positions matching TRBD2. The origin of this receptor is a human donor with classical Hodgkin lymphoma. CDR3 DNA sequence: TGTGCCAGCAGCCGCGGGGGGGCCGGCAATGAGCAGTTCTTC. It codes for CASSRGGAGNEQFF.